These 8 T cell receptor beta chains were sequenced from one sample in a study of radiation and T cells in renal cell carcinoma. Time point here: baseline pretreatment blood. Treatment here: 15 Gy SBRT to primary tumor, nephrectomy 4 weeks later. TCRdb's copy holds only in-frame clones and misses some; the assay was immunoSEQ multiplex PCR. The sample has 50,000 to 75,000 clones; 60% to 85% are singletons. This specimen was blood, taken from a patient whose treatment included radiotherapy and nephrectomy. These receptors all come from a man in his 60s with renal cell carcinoma.

This clone was picked up a small number of times. This chain links TRBV13 with TRBJ1-1; 10 bases agree with TRBD1. This CDR3 contains 15 residues. The V gene end was trimmed by 4 bases and the J gene end by 5 bases; junction bases not matched to a gene: 7. The germline CDR1 and CDR2 sequences are PRHDT and FYEKMQ (reference sequence). CDR3 residues: CASSSGTGEGTEAFF. The DNA for the CDR3 is TGTGCCAGCAGCTCCGGGACAGGGGAGGGGACTGAAGCTTTCTTT. The variable domain in full, with the rest retrieved from reference TRBV13 and TRBJ1-1, is AAGVIQSPRHLIKEKRETATLKCYPIPRHDTVYWYQQGPGQDPQFLISFYEKMQSDKGSIPDRFSAQQFSDYHSELNMSSLELGDSALYFCASSSGTGEGTEAFFGQGTRLTVV.

This clone was counted only a few times. The chain joins TRBV23-1 to TRBJ2-7; 7 bases fit TRBD2. TRBV23-1 is placed among ORFs of uncertain function. This CDR3 comprises 14 residues. After removal of 10 bases from V and 1 base from J, the junction contained 10 bases not matched to a gene. CDR3 region: CATPLAEYSYEQYV. CDR3 DNA sequence: TGCGCCACCCCGCTAGCGGAATATTCCTACGAGCAGTACGTC.

The rearrangement links TRBV7-2 to TRBJ2-6; D unclear. Trimming removed 0 bases from V and 0 bases from J, with 6 bases in between. This CDR3 contains 16 residues. Germline assignment: CDR1 SGHTA and CDR2 FQGNSA. The DNA of the CDR3 is TGTGCCAGCAGCTTAGCGGTCTCCTCTGGGGCCAACGTCCTGACTTTC. It translates to CASSLAVSSGANVLTF.

V and J are TRBV10-3 and TRBJ2-7; D unclear. Trimming left V 2 bases short and J 4 bases short, with 6 bases between. The V gene's germline CDR1 is ENHRY and CDR2 SYGVKD. The CDR3 covers 12 residues. The CDR3 region is CAISEGFYEQYV. CDR3 bases: TGTGCCATCAGTGAGGGATTTTACGAGCAGTACGTC.

The chain employs TRBV12-5 and TRBJ1-1; tentative D call: TRBD1 (5 bases). This CDR3 has 17 residues. V was cut by 4 bases and J by 3 bases, with 21 bases left in between. Germline V gives CDR1 LGHNT, CDR2 FRNRAP. CDR3 loop: CASGSSRGPQWDTEAFF. CDR3 nucleotides: TGTGCTAGTGGTTCCTCACGGGGCCCACAGTGGGACACTGAAGCTTTCTTT.

Here the CDR3 DNA reads TGTGCCTGGAGGGGACTAGCGTCGGACAATGAGCAGTTCTTC. Its translation: CAWRGLASDNEQFF. The chain joins TRBV30 to TRBJ2-1, with 10 bases lining up with TRBD2. Germline CDR1 is GTSNPN and CDR2 is SVGIG (reference sequence). This CDR3 comprises 14 residues. J lost 5 bases, V lost 3 bases, and 4 bases had no gene match.

The V and J genes are TRBV5-1 and TRBJ1-2; D ambiguous. Trimming removed 1 base at V and 8 bases at J, with 12 bases between. The length of the CDR3 is 13 residues. Germline V gene data show CDR1 as SGHRS and CDR2 as YFSETQ. CDR3: CASSLILNLGYTF. The CDR3 coding sequence is TGCGCCAGCAGCTTGATATTAAATCTCGGCTACACCTTC. The variable domain in full, with the rest retrieved from reference TRBV5-1 and TRBJ1-2, is KAGVTQTPRYLIKTRGQQVTLSCSPISGHRSVSWYQQTPGQGLQFLFEYFSETQRNKGNFPGRFSGRQFSNSRSEMNVSTLELGDSALYLCASSLILNLGYTFGSGTRLTVV.

The CDR3 nucleotides read TGTGCCAGTAGTTATATTGAGGTTCACTCTGGAAACACCATATATTTT. It encodes CASSYIEVHSGNTIYF. This chain connects TRBV19 to TRBJ1-3; D ambiguous. The CDR3 is 16 residues long. Germline CDR1 is LNHDA and CDR2 is SQIVND (reference sequence). The V and J ends lost 5 bases and 0 bases respectively, with 14 bases between them.